Below are 30 T cell receptor beta chains sequenced from a single sample in a study of blood T cell repertoires in COVID-19. Clones were read by immunoSEQ multiplex PCR, and TCRdb kept only the in-frame ones, dropping some. The sample lists over 150,000 clones, 80% to 85% occurring once. Input material: peripheral blood. The source is a woman aged 55-70 years with acute or convalescent COVID-19.

This chain uses TRBV19 with TRBJ2-7; 8 nucleotides agree with TRBD1. Germline CDR1 is LNHDA and CDR2 is SQIVND (reference sequence). V shed 4 bases, J shed 1 base, and the junction held 9 bases outside the gene matches. This CDR3 spans 16 amino acids. The CDR3 spells CASSRELGQGSYEQYF. The CDR3 DNA sequence: TGTGCCAGTAGTAGGGAACTAGGACAGGGATCCTACGAGCAGTACTTC.

The chain recombines TRBV5-4 with TRBJ2-7; tentatively, D is TRBD1 (5 bases). The V end lost 5 bases, the J end lost 3 bases, and 9 bases lay between the germline ends. The V gene's germline CDR1 is SGHNT and CDR2 YYREEE (reference sequence). The CDR3 runs to 12 residues. The DNA of the CDR3 is TGTGCCAGCAGTTGGGGCGGCTACGAGCAGTACTTC. Translating it yields CASSWGGYEQYF.

The chain has TRBV3-1 (or the pseudogene TRBV3-2) and TRBJ1-1; D perhaps matches TRBD1 (5 bases). The CDR3 extends over 14 amino acids. Germline V gene sequence: CDR1 LGHDT, CDR2 YNNKEL (reference sequence). Deletions cut 3 bases from V and 4 bases from J, with 12 bases between. The CDR3 DNA is TGTGCCAGCAGCCAGCAGGGTAAAGGCACTGAAGCTTTCTTT. It specifies CASSQQGKGTEAFF.

This chain connects TRBV7-9 to TRBJ1-1; D gene unclear. The CDR3 extends over 15 amino acids. Deletions cut 0 bases from V and 0 bases from J, with 8 bases between. Germline CDR1 is SEHNR and CDR2 is FQNEAQ (reference sequence). The CDR3 sequence: CASSLAIVMNTEAFF. In nucleotides, the CDR3 is TGTGCCAGCAGCTTAGCTATAGTTATGAACACTGAAGCTTTCTTT. The full variable domain, rest sourced from reference TRBV7-9 and TRBJ1-1, is DTGVSQNPRHKITKRGQNVTFRCDPISEHNRLYWYRQTLGQGPEFLTYFQNEAQLEKSRLLSDRFSAERPKGSFSTLEIQRTEQGDSAMYLCASSLAIVMNTEAFFGQGTRLTVV.

The CDR3 nucleotides read TGTGCCAGCAGCTTATGGACAGATAGCAATCAGCCCCAGCATTTT. This codes for CASSLWTDSNQPQHF. This chain connects TRBV7-8 to TRBJ1-5; maybe TRBD1 (6 bases). The CDR3 consists of 15 residues. V was shortened by 2 bases and J by 0 bases, with 8 bases between the two germline ends. Germline CDR1 is SGHVS and CDR2 is FQNEAQ.

This chain links TRBV7-9 with TRBJ2-1, with 13 bases matching TRBD2. The J segment lost 4 bases and the V segment lost 1 base, leaving 4 bases of the junction unmatched. Germline V gene data show CDR1 as SEHNR and CDR2 as FQNEAQ (reference sequence). The CDR3 runs to 17 residues. This chain's CDR3 is CASSLGGTSGAYNEQFF. CDR3 bases: TGTGCCAGCAGCTTAGGGGGGACTAGCGGGGCGTACAATGAGCAGTTCTTC.

The V gene is TRBV6-1, the J gene TRBJ1-4, with a weak D call TRBD1 (5 bases). Germline V gives CDR1 MNHNS, CDR2 SASEGT. The CDR3 runs 16 residues. Trimming left V 2 bases short and J 7 bases short, with 17 bases between. CDR3 coding DNA: TGTGCCAGCAGTGAAATTTTGGGCAACGGGGGTGAAAAACTGTTTTTT. This gives the protein CASSEILGNGGEKLFF.

The rearrangement joins TRBV10-2 to TRBJ1-1, with 10 bases aligning to TRBD1. Trimming cost V 6 bases and J 7 bases; bases outside gene matches: 14. The CDR3 runs 16 residues. Germline V gives CDR1 WSHSY, CDR2 SAAADI. CDR3 sequence (DNA): TGCGCCAGCAGATTAGAACTCTCGACAGGGGGCGGTGAAGCTTTCTTT. It encodes CASRLELSTGGGEAFF.

This chain links TRBV2 with TRBJ2-2, with D tentatively TRBD1 (5 bases). V was cut by 6 bases and J by 1 base, with 9 bases left in between. The CDR3 is 14 residues long. CDR1 is SNHLY, CDR2 FYNNEI, per germline. Here the CDR3 DNA reads TGTGCCAGCAGGAAAGGGGAGAACACCGGGGAGCTGTTTTTT. Its translation: CASRKGENTGELFF. Looking up the rest from reference TRBV2 and TRBJ2-2 gives the full variable domain: EPEVTQTPSHQVTQMGQEVILRCVPISNHLYFYWYRQILGQKVEFLVSFYNNEISEKSEIFDDQFSVERPDGSNFTLKIRSTKLEDSAMYFCASRKGENTGELFFGEGSRLTVL.

V is TRBV11-2 and J is TRBJ1-1; TRBD1 is a possible D gene (5 bases). V dropped 4 bases and J dropped 2 bases, with 17 bases sitting between them. This CDR3 is built from 16 residues. CDR1 is SGHAT and CDR2 is FQNNGV in the germline V gene. The CDR3 nucleotides are TGTGCCAGCAGCTCTATCGCAGGCGGGGGTAACACTGAAGCTTTCTTT. It specifies CASSSIAGGGNTEAFF.

The chain carries TRBV7-9 and TRBJ1-2, with D uncertain. Germline V gives CDR1 SEHNR, CDR2 FQNEAQ (reference sequence). The V end was cut by 2 bases, the J end by 2 bases, with 9 bases between. The length of the CDR3 is 14 residues. In DNA form, the CDR3 reads TGTGCCAGCAGCTTAATGCGGGCGAACTATGGCTACACCTTC. It is translated as CASSLMRANYGYTF.

The V call is TRBV29-1, the J call TRBJ1-2; 10 bases are shared with TRBD1. The V segment lost 6 bases and the J segment 5 bases; nucleotides outside the gene matches: 9. This CDR3 spans 14 amino acids. The V gene's germline CDR1 is SQVTM and CDR2 ANQGSEA. CDR3 residues: CSVEPGQGPYGYTF. The CDR3 nucleotides are TGCAGCGTGGAACCGGGACAGGGGCCGTATGGCTACACCTTC.

A remark on this clone: Other DNA sequences in this specimen translate into the identical CDR3. This rearrangement joins TRBV20-1 to TRBJ2-1; TRBD1 might be the D (7 bases). Germline loops: CDR1 DFQATT, CDR2 SNEGSKA (reference sequence). Between the trimmed V and J ends, which lost 4 bases and 7 bases, there was a span of 8 bases. The CDR3 loop spans 11 amino acids. CDR3 loop: CSATGGNEQFF. DNA for the CDR3: TGCAGTGCTACAGGGGGGAATGAGCAGTTCTTC.

V and J are TRBV7-9 and TRBJ1-4; D is possibly TRBD1 (5 bases). Germline V gene sequence: CDR1 SEHNR, CDR2 FQNEAQ (reference sequence). The CDR3 length is 14 residues. V dropped 2 bases and J dropped 8 bases, with 12 bases sitting between them. The CDR3 DNA reads as TGTGCCAGCAGCTTAACGCAGGGCCGAGAAAAACTGTTTTTT. Amino acid sequence: CASSLTQGREKLFF.

About this clone itself: Other DNA sequences in this sample translate to the same CDR3. V usage is TRBV5-4 and J usage is TRBJ2-7; 7 bases match TRBD2. The germline V gene encodes CDR1 SGHNT and CDR2 YYREEE (reference sequence). The V segment lost 2 bases and the J segment 7 bases; nucleotides outside the gene matches: 9. The CDR3 contains 14 residues. The CDR3 sequence is CASSFWGGLGEQYF. CDR3 in DNA: TGTGCCAGCAGCTTTTGGGGGGGGTTAGGGGAGCAGTACTTC.

The chain is built from TRBV5-4 and TRBJ1-2; 7 bases map to TRBD1. With 2 bases clipped from V and 3 bases from J, the junction kept 7 bases outside the gene matches. CDR3 length: 15 residues. CDR1 is SGHNT and CDR2 is YYREEE in the germline V gene (reference sequence). This chain's CDR3 is CASSFPTGRDYGYTF. The CDR3, as DNA: TGTGCCAGCAGCTTCCCGACAGGGCGTGACTATGGCTACACCTTC.

The rearrangement joins TRBV7-2 to TRBJ1-2; maybe TRBD1 (6 bases). This CDR3 is built from 16 residues. Germline assignment: CDR1 SGHTA and CDR2 FQGNSA. Trimming removed 3 bases at V and 3 bases at J, with 17 bases between. The CDR3 nucleotides read TGTGCCAGCAGCTTGGAACAGGGACGGGGGGACTATGGCTACACCTTC. This sequence encodes CASSLEQGRGDYGYTF.

The chain links TRBV9 to TRBJ1-1, with TRBD1 matching over 8 bases. CDR3 length: 12 amino acids. Losses at the gene ends were 4 bases for V and 10 bases for J; bases not matched to a gene: 6. Germline CDR1 and CDR2: SGDLS and YYNGEE. The CDR3 DNA reads as TGTGCCAGCAGCCCCCCGGGACAGGTAGCTTTCTTT. It yields the protein CASSPPGQVAFF.

The V gene is TRBV7-2, the J gene TRBJ2-7; TRBD2 is a possible D gene (6 bases). Germline-derived CDR1 and CDR2 are SGHTA and FQGNSA. The V end was cut by 7 bases, the J end by 6 bases, with 19 bases between. The CDR3 runs 14 residues. CDR3 residues: CASKSSGGSGEQYF. CDR3 DNA: TGTGCCAGCAAGAGTAGCGGAGGGAGTGGCGAGCAGTACTTC.

The chain uses TRBV18 and TRBJ2-7; TRBD2 aligns across 10 bases. The V segment lost 1 base and the J segment 2 bases; nucleotides outside the gene matches: 2. Germline CDR1 reads KGHSH; CDR2 reads LQKENI. The CDR3 has 15 amino acids. The CDR3 loop is CASSPRLAGAYEQYF. CDR3 coding DNA: TGTGCCAGCTCACCACGCCTAGCGGGGGCCTACGAGCAGTACTTC.

The rearrangement links TRBV3-1 (or the pseudogene TRBV3-2) to TRBJ2-1; 7 nucleotides line up with TRBD2. CDR1 is LGHDT, CDR2 YNNKEL, per germline (reference sequence). The V segment lost 1 base and the J segment 7 bases; nucleotides outside the gene matches: 10. There are 16 residues in the CDR3. The DNA of the CDR3 is TGTGCCAGCAGCCAAGTTGGGACTACCTTGTGGAATGAGCAGTTCTTC. Protein product: CASSQVGTTLWNEQFF.

The V gene is TRBV19, the J gene TRBJ2-1; D is possibly TRBD1 (5 bases). V was pared by 1 base and J by 5 bases, with 12 bases between. There are 15 residues in the CDR3. Per germline, CDR1 LNHDA and CDR2 SQIVND (reference sequence). The CDR3 loop is CASSIVGARDNEQFF. As DNA, the CDR3 is TGTGCCAGTAGTATAGTAGGGGCAAGGGACAATGAGCAGTTCTTC.

The chain is built from TRBV10-2 and TRBJ2-4, with 12 bases that match TRBD2. CDR3 length equals 12 residues. Germline values: CDR1 WSHSY, CDR2 SAAADI. This chain's CDR3 is CASSGGENIQYF. Here the CDR3 DNA reads TGCGCATCTAGCGGGGGGGAAAACATTCAGTACTTC.

The V and J genes are TRBV10-1 and TRBJ2-1; 7 bases are shared with TRBD1. Germline CDR1 WNHNN, CDR2 SYGVQD (reference sequence). This CDR3 spans 15 amino acids. V lost 4 bases, J lost 6 bases, and 9 bases stayed unmatched. CDR3 DNA sequence: TGCGCCAGCAGTGGCGACAGGGAAGGGGGCAATGAGCAGTTCTTC. This sequence encodes CASSGDREGGNEQFF.

This clone was counted a single time. The chain combines TRBV6-5 with TRBJ2-7; D call uncertain. The germline gives CDR1 MNHEY, CDR2 SVGAGI. Trimming took 0 bases from V and 3 from J, leaving 15 bases between them. The CDR3 has 16 amino acids. The CDR3 protein is CASSYSGSPSGYEQYF. CDR3 sequence (DNA): TGTGCCAGCAGTTACTCAGGCAGTCCCTCGGGCTACGAGCAGTACTTC.

The J gene is TRBJ1-1, the V gene TRBV5-1; no firm D call. Germline CDR1 SGHRS, CDR2 YFSETQ. This CDR3 comprises 14 residues. Between the trimmed V and J ends, which lost 5 bases and 1 base, there was a span of 12 bases. CDR3 amino acids: CASRIGSQNTEAFF. The CDR3 DNA is TGCGCCAGCAGGATTGGCTCACAGAACACTGAAGCTTTCTTT.

The gene calls are TRBV10-3 and TRBJ2-3; D unclear. The CDR3 spans 14 residues. CDR1 is ENHRY, CDR2 SYGVKD, per germline. V shed 7 bases and J shed 8 bases, with 19 bases lying between them. The CDR3 sequence is CAINEQALSGTQYF. CDR3 DNA: TGTGCCATCAACGAGCAGGCTTTAAGTGGTACGCAGTATTTT.

This clone was seen a few times. The V and J genes are TRBV7-2 and TRBJ1-6; weak D call: TRBD1 (5 bases). Between the trimmed V and J ends, which lost 1 base and 7 bases, there was a span of 14 bases. The CDR3 length is 16 residues. Per germline, CDR1 SGHTA and CDR2 FQGNSA. CDR3 amino acids: CASSLDKAGRNSPLHF. DNA for the CDR3: TGTGCCAGCAGCTTAGATAAGGCAGGGCGGAATTCACCCCTCCACTTT.

The chain combines TRBV2 with TRBJ1-6; 7 bases match TRBD1. Germline trimming cut 11 bases from V and 3 bases from J; bases unmatched to any gene: 4. In germline, CDR1 is SNHLY, CDR2 FYNNEI. This CDR3 is built from 13 residues. The CDR3 reads CAGGTDYNSPLHF. Written as DNA, the CDR3 is TGTGCCGGAGGGACAGACTATAATTCACCCCTCCACTTT. Looking up the rest from reference TRBV2 and TRBJ1-6 gives the full variable domain: EPEVTQTPSHQVTQMGQEVILRCVPISNHLYFYWYRQILGQKVEFLVSFYNNEISEKSEIFDDQFSVERPDGSNFTLKIRSTKLEDSAMYFCAGGTDYNSPLHFGNGTRLTVT.

V gene TRBV7-2 combines with J gene TRBJ1-3, with 8 bases fitting TRBD1. The length of the CDR3 is 13 residues. The J segment lost 8 bases and the V segment lost 5 bases, leaving 5 bases of the junction unmatched. Germline CDR1 and CDR2: SGHTA and FQGNSA. The CDR3 DNA reads TGTGCCAGCAGCCCCGGACAGGGTTACACCATATATTTT. It yields the protein CASSPGQGYTIYF.